These T cell receptor beta chains were read from a single sample in a study of T cell repertoires in cytomegalovirus infection. A single record per CDR3 protein comes from TCRdb applying MiXCR to the reads. The sample has 680,000 or so distinct CDR3 sequences; approximately 34% are singletons. Sequencing input: PBMCs. The receptors originated from a human donor in good health (CMV status not recorded). Some clones in this sample may be carry-over from other donors' samples. Both conserved end residues are part of each CDR3. D genes are given only for firm matches. The listing skips clone size in some rows; elsewhere it reads once, few, many or a size class.

TRBJ1-2 | TRBV12-3/TRBV12-4 | - | - | TGTGCCAGCAGTACGTATACCTATGGCTACACCTTC | CASSTYTYGYTF
TRBJ2-2 | TRBV28 | TRBD1 | - | TGTGCCAGATTTACCGGGACAGTGGAAGCCGGGGAGCTGTTTTTT | CARFTGTVEAGELFF
TRBJ2-2 | TRBV5-3 | - | - | TGTGCCAGCAGCTTGGTGTCAGGGGTGTCCGGGGAGCTGTTTTTT | CASSLVSGVSGELFF
TRBJ1-1 | TRBV11-2 | - | few | TGTGCCAGCAGTTTAGGGGCGCTCCCTGAAGCTTTCTTT | CASSLGALPEAFF
TRBJ1-4 | TRBV10-3 | - | few | TGTGCCATCAGTGAGTCCGACAGAGGGAATGAAAAACTGTTTTTT | CAISESDRGNEKLFF
TRBJ2-2 | TRBV4-1 | TRBD1 | - | TGCGCCAGCAGCCAAGATATCGGACAGGGGGTCGGCACCGGGGAGCTGTTTTTT | CASSQDIGQGVGTGELFF
TRBJ2-2 | TRBV10-3 | TRBD1 | - | TGTGCCATCAGGGACAGGGGAGTGATCGGGGAGCTGTTTTTT | CAIRDRGVIGELFF
TRBJ2-1 | TRBV5-6 | - | few | TGTGCCAGCAGCTTCAGGTACAATGAGCAGTTCTTC | CASSFRYNEQFF
TRBJ2-5 | TRBV7-6 | TRBD2 | - | TGTGCTAGCAGCTTAGGCGCGACTGGCGGGACTAGCGGGACCCAAGAGACCCAGTACTTC | CASSLGATGGTSGTQETQYF
TRBJ1-2 | TRBV5-4 | - | few | TGTGCCAGCAGCGCTCGAATTGGCACACAGGAGAACTATGGCTACACCTTC | CASSARIGTQENYGYTF
TRBJ2-7 | TRBV5-5 | TRBD2 | few | TGTGCCAGCAGCAAACTAGCGGGAGAGGGGCGGCAGTACTTC | CASSKLAGEGRQYF
TRBJ1-1 | TRBV28 | - | few | TGTGCCAGCCTCGTGGGGGGAAAGGGAGCTTTCTTT | CASLVGGKGAFF
TRBJ2-1 | TRBV7-6 | - | - | TGTGCCAGCAGCTCAGCCTCCGGGCTTCCAGGGAATGAGCAGTTCTTC | CASSSASGLPGNEQFF
TRBJ2-2 | TRBV12-3/TRBV12-4 | - | - | TGTGCCAGCAGTTCGCCGCGGGCAGGGCCCGGGGAGCTGTTTTTT | CASSSPRAGPGELFF